Each of the 2 T cell receptor beta chains below was sequenced from the same sample in a study of blood T cell repertoires in COVID-19 (dated by TCRdb to the early 2020s). Library preparation was by the immunoSEQ multiplex PCR assay. Sourced from immuneACCESS, this table was stored by TCRdb with only in-frame sequences that have V and J called. A share of the clones is absent; for the studies checked, an unresolved V gene accounts for under half, and the remainder has no known explanation. Across this sample there are roughly 400,000 clones, with approximately 87% seen only once. Of the sample, about 2.3% falls within the top ten clones. Sequenced: peripheral blood. The receptors stem from a woman aged 60-70 years with COVID-19, enrolled during active disease.

The chain employs TRBV11-1 and TRBJ2-7; D may be TRBD1 (5 bases). This CDR3 contains 15 residues. Trimming took 5 bases from V and 0 from J, leaving 14 bases between them. CDR1 is SGHAT and CDR2 is FQDESV in the germline V gene (reference sequence). CDR3 amino acids: CASSKQASSSYEQYF. CDR3 nucleotides: TGTGCCAGCAGCAAACAGGCCTCCAGCTCCTACGAGCAGTACTTC.

This chain uses TRBV3-1 (or the pseudogene TRBV3-2) with TRBJ1-2; the D is unclear. The CDR3 is 14 amino acids. V lost 4 bases, J lost 3 bases, and 12 bases lay in between. Per germline, CDR1 LGHDT and CDR2 YNNKEL (reference sequence). The CDR3 here is CASSLKFGDYGYTF. DNA of the CDR3: TGTGCCAGCAGCCTAAAGTTTGGAGACTATGGCTACACCTTC.